This TCR beta chain is drawn from a study of blood T cell repertoires in COVID-19. Study-level information: PBMCs, B-cell-depleted T cells, or T cells provided the cDNA or gDNA that made up the material.

Assay: immunoSEQ multiplex PCR; the TCRdb copy retains only in-frame clones and omits some. This sample has some 200,000 clones, with about 90% found just once. Sequencing used peripheral blood. The TCR comes from a middle-aged man with active or convalescent COVID-19.

The CDR3 sequence is CASSLQVIQGLSYGYTF. The CDR3 nucleotides are TGTGCCAGCAGCCTCCAAGTGATACAGGGGCTGTCGTATGGCTACACCTTC. This chain joins TRBV7-2 and TRBJ1-2; 7 nucleotides agree with TRBD1. J lost 5 bases, V lost 5 bases, and 17 bases had no gene match. The CDR3 contains 17 residues. Germline CDR1 reads SGHTA; CDR2 reads FQGNSA.